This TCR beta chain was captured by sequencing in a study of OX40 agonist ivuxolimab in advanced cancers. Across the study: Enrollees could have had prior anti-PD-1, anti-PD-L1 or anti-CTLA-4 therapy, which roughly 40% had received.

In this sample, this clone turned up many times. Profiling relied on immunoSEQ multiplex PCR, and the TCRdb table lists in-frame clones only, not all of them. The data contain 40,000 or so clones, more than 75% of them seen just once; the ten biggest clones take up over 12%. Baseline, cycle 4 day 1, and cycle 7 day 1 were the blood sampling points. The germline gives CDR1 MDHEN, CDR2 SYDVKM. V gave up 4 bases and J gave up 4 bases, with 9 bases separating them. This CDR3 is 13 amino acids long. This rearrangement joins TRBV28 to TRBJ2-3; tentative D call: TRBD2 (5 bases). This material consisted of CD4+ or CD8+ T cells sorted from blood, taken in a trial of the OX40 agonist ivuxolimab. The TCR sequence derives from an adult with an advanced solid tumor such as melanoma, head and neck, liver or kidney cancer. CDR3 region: CASSWVGADTQYF. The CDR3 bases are TGTGCCAGCAGTTGGGTGGGAGCAGATACGCAGTATTTT.